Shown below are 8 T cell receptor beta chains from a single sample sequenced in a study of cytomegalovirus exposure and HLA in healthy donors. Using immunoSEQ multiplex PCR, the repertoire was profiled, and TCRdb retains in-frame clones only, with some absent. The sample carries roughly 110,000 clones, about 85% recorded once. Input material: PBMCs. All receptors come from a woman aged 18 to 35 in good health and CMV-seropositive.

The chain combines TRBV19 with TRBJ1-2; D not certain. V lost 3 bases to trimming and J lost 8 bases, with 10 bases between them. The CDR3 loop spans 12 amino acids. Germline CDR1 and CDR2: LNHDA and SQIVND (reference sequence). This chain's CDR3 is CASSMVDFGYTF. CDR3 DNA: TGTGCCAGTAGTATGGTAGACTTCGGCTACACCTTC.

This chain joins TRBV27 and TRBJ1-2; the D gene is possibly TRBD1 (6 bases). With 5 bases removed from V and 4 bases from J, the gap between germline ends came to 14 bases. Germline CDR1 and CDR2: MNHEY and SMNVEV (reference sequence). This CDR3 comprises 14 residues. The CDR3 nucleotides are TGTGCCAGCAGTAGCTCACAGGGAGCCTATGGCTACACCTTC. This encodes CASSSSQGAYGYTF.

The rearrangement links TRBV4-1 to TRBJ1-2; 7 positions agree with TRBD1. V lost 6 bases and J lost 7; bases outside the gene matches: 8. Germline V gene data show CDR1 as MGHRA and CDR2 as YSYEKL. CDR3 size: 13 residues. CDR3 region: CASSRTGLSGYTF. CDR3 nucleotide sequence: TGCGCCAGCAGTCGGACAGGCCTTTCTGGCTACACCTTC.

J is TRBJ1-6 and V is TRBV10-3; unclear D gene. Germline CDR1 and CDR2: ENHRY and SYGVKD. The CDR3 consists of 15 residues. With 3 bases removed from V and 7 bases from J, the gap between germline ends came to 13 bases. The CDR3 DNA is TGTGCCATCAGTGAAGAAGTACAGTCAAATTCACCCCTCCACTTT. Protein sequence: CAISEEVQSNSPLHF.

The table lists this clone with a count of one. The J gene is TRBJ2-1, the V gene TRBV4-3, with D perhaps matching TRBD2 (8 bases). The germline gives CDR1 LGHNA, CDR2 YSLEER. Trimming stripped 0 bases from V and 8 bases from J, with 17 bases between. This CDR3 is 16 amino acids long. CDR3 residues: CASSQEEGAGGHEQFF. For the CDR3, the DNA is TGCGCCAGCAGCCAAGAGGAGGGGGCGGGGGGCCATGAGCAGTTCTTC.

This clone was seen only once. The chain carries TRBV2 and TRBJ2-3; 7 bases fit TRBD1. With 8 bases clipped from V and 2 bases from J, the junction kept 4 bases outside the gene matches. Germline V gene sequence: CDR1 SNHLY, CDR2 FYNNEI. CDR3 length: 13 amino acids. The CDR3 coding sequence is TGTGCCAGCTGGGGACAGCTCACAGATACGCAGTATTTT. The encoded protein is CASWGQLTDTQYF.

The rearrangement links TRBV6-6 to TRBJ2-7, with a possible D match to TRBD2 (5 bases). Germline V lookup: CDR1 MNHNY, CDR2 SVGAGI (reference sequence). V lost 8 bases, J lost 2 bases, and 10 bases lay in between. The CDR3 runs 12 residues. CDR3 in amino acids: CASAGPAYEQYF. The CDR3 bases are TGTGCCAGCGCGGGCCCGGCCTACGAGCAGTACTTC.

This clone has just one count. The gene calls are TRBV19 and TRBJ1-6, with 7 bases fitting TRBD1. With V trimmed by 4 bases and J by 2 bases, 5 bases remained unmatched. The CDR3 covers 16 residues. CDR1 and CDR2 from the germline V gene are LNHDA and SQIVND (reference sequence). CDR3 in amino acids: CASSTPDRTYNSPLHF. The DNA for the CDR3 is TGTGCCAGTAGTACCCCGGACAGGACCTATAATTCACCCCTCCACTTT. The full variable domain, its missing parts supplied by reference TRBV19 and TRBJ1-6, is DGGITQSPKYLFRKEGQNVTLSCEQNLNHDAMYWYRQDPGQGLRLIYYSQIVNDFQKGDIAEGYSVSREKKESFPLTVTSAQKNPTAFYLCASSTPDRTYNSPLHFGNGTRLTVT.